One and the same sample provided the 24 T cell receptor beta chains below, sequenced in a study of CD8 T cells in ankylosing spondylitis. Each CDR3 protein gets one entry after TCRdb re-called the 5' RACE reads with MiXCR. Of around 180,000 distinct CDR3 sequences listed, 15% to 20% are singletons. The sequenced sample consisted of blood, either unsorted or a sorted T cell fraction (not recorded which). Receptor source: a male donor aged 5-29 years with ankylosing spondylitis or in good health (not recorded which).

This clonotype was counted at least ten times. The chain is built from TRBV5-6 and TRBJ2-7; D possibly corresponds to TRBD1 (6 bases). The CDR3 totals 13 residues. V shed 0 bases and J shed 4 bases, with 8 bases lying between them. The V gene's germline CDR1 is SGHDT and CDR2 YYEEEE. CDR3 coding DNA: TGTGCCAGCAGCTTGGCCGGGACATACGAGCAGTACGTC. Its protein product is CASSLAGTYEQYV.

At least ten counts were recorded for this clonotype. The chain carries TRBV6-1 and TRBJ2-3; D not resolved. This CDR3 is built from 15 residues. With 8 bases removed from V and 0 bases from J, the gap between germline ends came to 15 bases. In germline, CDR1 is MNHNS, CDR2 SASEGT. The CDR3 loop is CASDSRQFSTDTQYF. The CDR3, as DNA: TGTGCCAGCGATTCTAGGCAGTTTAGCACAGATACGCAGTATTTT.

This clonotype was picked up many times. The V and J genes are TRBV12-3 or TRBV12-4 and TRBJ2-2; TRBD2 might be the D (5 bases). The CDR3 loop spans 13 amino acids. Trimming pared 3 bases from V and 6 bases from J, leaving 8 bases between. The CDR3 reads CASSFLEAGELFF. For the CDR3, the DNA is TGTGCCAGCAGTTTCTTGGAGGCCGGGGAGCTGTTTTTT.

Many counts were recorded for this clonotype. This chain connects TRBV4-3 to TRBJ2-7; TRBD2 might be the D (6 bases). Trimming cost V 0 bases and J 6 bases, with 18 bases left between them. Germline lookup yields CDR1 LGHNA and CDR2 YSLEER. CDR3 size: 16 residues. In DNA, the CDR3 is TGCGCCAGCAGCCAAGATAGAACTAGCAGTGGGAGCGAGCAGTACTTC. Translated, it gives CASSQDRTSSGSEQYF.

This clonotype has a handful of counts. The gene calls are TRBV10-3 and TRBJ2-1; 11 bases are shared with TRBD2. V shed 4 bases and J 6 bases; nucleotides not matched to a gene: 8. CDR1 and CDR2 (germline): ENHRY, SYGVKD. The CDR3 totals 16 residues. This CDR3 reads CAISGLAGGRSNEQFF. The CDR3 DNA follows: TGTGCCATCAGTGGGCTAGCGGGAGGACGATCCAATGAGCAGTTCTTC.

This clonotype was counted many times. The chain is built from TRBV4-1 and TRBJ2-7; 8 positions agree with TRBD1. The CDR3 extends over 16 amino acids. Germline-derived CDR1 and CDR2 are MGHRA and YSYEKL. J lost 6 bases, V lost 0 bases, and 10 bases had no gene match. The CDR3 loop reads CASSQDPDGTGSEQYV. Written as DNA, the CDR3 is TGCGCCAGCAGCCAAGATCCGGACGGGACAGGAAGCGAGCAGTACGTC.

J is TRBJ2-3 and V is TRBV11-2, with D uncertain. Germline CDR1 and CDR2: SGHAT and FQNNGV. V gave up 1 base and J gave up 3 bases, with 11 bases separating them. The CDR3 is 15 amino acids. The CDR3 is CASSLVGFGTDTQYF. The CDR3, as DNA: TGTGCCAGCAGCTTAGTGGGGTTTGGGACAGATACGCAGTATTTT.

This clonotype was counted many times. The rearrangement links TRBV15 to TRBJ2-1, with D hard to call. CDR3 length equals 13 residues. The V and J ends lost 4 bases and 7 bases respectively, with 11 bases between them. Germline CDR1 reads LNHNV; CDR2 reads YYDKDF (reference sequence). The CDR3 region is CATSNLEWNEQFF. The CDR3 DNA reads as TGTGCCACCAGCAACTTGGAGTGGAATGAGCAGTTCTTC.

This clonotype was recorded many times. The CDR3 loop is CATNPGADTGELFF. CDR3 nucleotides: TGTGCCACAAACCCCGGGGCGGACACCGGGGAGCTGTTTTTT. The chain carries TRBV12-3 or TRBV12-4 and TRBJ2-2, with D perhaps assigned TRBD1 or TRBD2 (5 bases each). V was pared by 10 bases and J by 3 bases, with 15 bases between. The CDR3 runs 14 residues.

In its sample, this clonotype was seen many times. For the CDR3, the DNA is TGTGCCAGCAGTTCAGGACTAGCGGGAGATGTCTCCTACGAGCAGTACTTC. It specifies CASSSGLAGDVSYEQYF. The chain has TRBV6-2 or TRBV6-3 and TRBJ2-7; the match to TRBD2 covers 13 bases. The V gene end was trimmed by 4 bases and the J gene end by 0 bases; junction bases not matched to a gene: 6. The V gene's germline CDR1 is MNHEY and CDR2 SVGEGT. CDR3 length: 17 amino acids.

This clonotype was detected ten times or more. This chain uses TRBV29-1 with TRBJ2-1, with 7 bases fitting TRBD1. The V gene's germline CDR1 is SQVTM and CDR2 ANQGSEA. Unmatched junction bases numbered 5, after V lost 2 bases and J lost 4 bases. This CDR3 is built from 14 residues. CDR3 loop: CSVETGTAYNEQFF. CDR3 nucleotide sequence: TGCAGCGTTGAAACCGGGACAGCATACAATGAGCAGTTCTTC.

This sequence joins TRBV20-1 and TRBJ2-1; D not resolved. Germline V CDR1 and CDR2: DFQATT, SNEGSKA (reference sequence). The length of the CDR3 is 12 residues. Trimming shortened V by 0 bases and J by 5 bases, and 5 bases separated the two germline ends. CDR3 sequence (DNA): TGCAGTGCTAGAGAGGGGAACAATGAGCAGTTCTTC. Translation gives CSAREGNNEQFF.

This chain links TRBV7-3 with TRBJ2-1; 12 nucleotides match TRBD2. The CDR3 has 15 residues. Germline loops: CDR1 SGHTA, CDR2 FQGTGA. Germline trimming cut 4 bases from V and 6 bases from J; bases unmatched to any gene: 4. CDR3 protein: CASSSSGRGSNEQFF. The CDR3 nucleotides are TGTGCCAGCAGCTCTAGCGGGAGGGGGTCCAATGAGCAGTTCTTC.

In this sample, this clonotype turned up many times. The rearrangement uses TRBV21-1 and TRBJ2-5; the table's D call of TRBD1 was not tested on the DNA. TRBV21-1 is a pseudogene. The CDR3 runs to 18 residues. CDR3 amino acids: CASRKITGGPLSEETQYF. The CDR3 nucleotides read TGTGCCAGCAGAAAGATTACCGGGGGCCCGCTCTCCGAAGAGACCCAGTACTTC.

This clonotype was seen ten or more times. CDR3 sequence: CASKTEDGMNTEAFF. The CDR3 region has the DNA TGTGCCAGCAAGACGGAAGACGGCATGAACACTGAAGCTTTCTTT. The V call is TRBV13, the J call TRBJ1-1; D ambiguous. The CDR3 has 15 residues. Germline V gene lookup returns CDR1 PRHDT and CDR2 FYEKMQ (reference sequence). Trimming cost V 7 bases and J 0 bases, with 15 bases left between them.

The chain is built from TRBV6-1 and TRBJ2-1; 15 nucleotides match TRBD2. With V trimmed by 3 bases and J by 10 bases, 4 bases remained unmatched. Germline loops: CDR1 MNHNS, CDR2 SASEGT. There are 15 residues in the CDR3. The CDR3 here is CASSDGLAGGGEQFF. The DNA of the CDR3 is TGTGCCAGCAGTGATGGACTAGCGGGAGGGGGCGAGCAGTTCTTC.

This clonotype was observed at least ten times. J is TRBJ2-2 and V is TRBV12-3 or TRBV12-4; D not certain. The V end was cut by 2 bases, the J end by 4 bases, with 8 bases between. This CDR3 is built from 14 residues. CDR3 region: CASSLNVITGELFF. The DNA for the CDR3 is TGTGCCAGCAGTTTAAACGTAATCACCGGGGAGCTGTTTTTT.

The chain combines TRBV7-8 with TRBJ1-2; tentatively, D is TRBD1 (5 bases). CDR1 SGHVS and CDR2 FQNEAQ come from the germline V gene. The CDR3 has 16 residues. V lost 5 bases to trimming and J lost 4 bases, with 20 bases between them. The chain's CDR3 is CASSPKSLTGGYGYTF. In nucleotides, the CDR3 is TGTGCCAGCAGCCCCAAATCTCTAACGGGGGGCTATGGCTACACCTTC.

The chain recombines TRBV25-1 with TRBJ2-5; 8 bases match TRBD2. From germline, CDR1 is MGHDK and CDR2 SYGVNS. With V trimmed by 4 bases and J by 3 bases, 4 bases remained unmatched. The CDR3 totals 14 residues. In DNA, the CDR3 is TGTGCCAGCAGTGTTTCCGGGGGGGAAGAGACCCAGTACTTC. It specifies CASSVSGGEETQYF.

This clonotype was detected many times. The chain couples TRBV7-9 to TRBJ1-2; the D gene is possibly TRBD1 (5 bases). V lost 5 bases and J 8 bases, leaving 12 bases between the germline ends. CDR1 and CDR2 from the germline V gene are SEHNR and FQNEAQ (reference sequence). The CDR3 spans 12 residues. The CDR3 DNA is TGTGCCAGCAGCCCAGGGCAGGTCGGCTACACCTTC. Encoded protein: CASSPGQVGYTF.

This clonotype was detected ten times or more. The chain is built from TRBV27 and TRBJ2-1; TRBD1 matches 9 bases. The CDR3 totals 15 residues. The V gene end was trimmed by 7 bases and the J gene end by 7 bases; junction bases not matched to a gene: 11. The germline CDR1 and CDR2 sequences are MNHEY and SMNVEV (reference sequence). The CDR3 DNA follows: TGTGCCAGCACTGACGGGACAGGGTATGTGAATGAGCAGTTCTTC. It translates to CASTDGTGYVNEQFF.

This clonotype was seen many times. The chain carries TRBV7-3 and TRBJ2-1, with TRBD2 identical over 11 bases. J was trimmed by 5 bases and V by 1 base; bases with no gene match: 7. Germline assignment: CDR1 SGHTA and CDR2 FQGTGA. This CDR3 contains 17 residues. CDR3 protein: CASSLIRGTSGHNEQFF. The CDR3 DNA reads TGTGCCAGCAGCTTAATCCGTGGGACTAGCGGACACAATGAGCAGTTCTTC.

This clonotype was seen repeatedly, ten times or more. The rearrangement links TRBV12-3 or TRBV12-4 to TRBJ2-3; D is perhaps TRBD1 or TRBD2 (6 bases each). V was trimmed by 8 bases and J by 11 bases, leaving 17 bases between them. This CDR3 is 12 amino acids long. The DNA for the CDR3 is TGTGCCAGCTGGATAGGGGGGAGCGGGCAGTATTTT. This sequence encodes CASWIGGSGQYF.

The V call is TRBV21-1, the J call TRBJ1-5; the table names TRBD1, a call not compared with the DNA. TRBV21-1 represents a pseudogene. The CDR3 extends over 18 amino acids. CDR3 amino acids: CASSRGQNLISGNQPQHF. As DNA, the CDR3 is TGTGCCAGCAGCCGGGGACAGAATTTGATTTCGGGCAATCAGCCCCAGCATTTT.